This is a list of T cell receptor beta chains from one sample in a study of T cell responses to AZD1222 COVID-19 vaccine. Here immunoSEQ multiplex PCR was the method, and the copy in TCRdb shows in-frame clones only, minus some. Counted here are roughly 170,000 clones, 80% to 90% occurring once; the ten biggest clones make up 0.49%. The source material was peripheral blood, sampled on day 0 of AZD1222 vaccination. The source is an adult in good health. The CDR3 runs from the conserved cysteine through the conserved F or W. The D gene is left open where the match is weak. Clone sizes are given selectively: once, few, many, or a class where the clone is expanded.

v_call	clone_size	j_call	d_call	cdr3_nt	cdr3_aa
TRBV27	-	TRBJ2-5	-	TGTGCCAGCAGTTTATCCAGATTGGAGACCCAGTACTTC	CASSLSRLETQYF
TRBV6-5	-	TRBJ2-1	-	TGTGCCAGCAGTTACTCTGGAGGGGGCGCGTACAATGAGCAGTTCTTC	CASSYSGGGAYNEQFF
TRBV6-5	few	TRBJ2-7	-	TGTGCCAGCAGTTTCCGGGACGGAGGCTACGAGCAGTACTTC	CASSFRDGGYEQYF
TRBV19	-	TRBJ2-7	-	TGTGCCAGTAGTCCCCGTCGGGGAGCCCCCTACGAGCAGTACTTC	CASSPRRGAPYEQYF
TRBV3-1/TRBV3-2	once	TRBJ2-7	-	TGTGCCAGCAGCCCCGCGGCGGGGACGAACGAGCAGTACTTC	CASSPAAGTNEQYF
TRBV6-5	-	TRBJ2-3	-	TGTGCCAGCAGCCCACCGGGACCGGAGCAGTATTTT	CASSPPGPEQYF
TRBV7-9	-	TRBJ2-5	TRBD1	TGTGCCAGCAGCTCGCCGAACAGGGGCCGGGGAGAGACCCAGTACTTC	CASSSPNRGRGETQYF
TRBV19	-	TRBJ1-1	-	TGTGCCAGTAGTCAGGGGTGGGGCACTGAAGCTTTCTTT	CASSQGWGTEAFF
TRBV5-6	-	TRBJ1-2	-	TGTGCCAGCAGCTTACGGAGTTATGGCTACACCTTC	CASSLRSYGYTF
TRBV18	-	TRBJ2-1	TRBD1	TGTGCCAGCTCACCACAACAGGGGAATGAGCAGTTCTTC	CASSPQQGNEQFF
TRBV9	-	TRBJ2-7	-	TGTGCCAGCAGCGAGGGGGACTCCTACGAGCAGTACTTC	CASSEGDSYEQYF
TRBV27	-	TRBJ1-5	TRBD1	TGTGCCAGCAGCTGGACAGGGAATAGCAATCAGCCCCAGCATTTT	CASSWTGNSNQPQHF
TRBV4-1	once	TRBJ2-1	-	TGCGCCAGCAGCCAAGACAGGAATGAGCAGTTCTTC	CASSQDRNEQFF
TRBV28	-	TRBJ2-1	-	TGTGCCAGCAGGATCTTAACAACAACCATTAACAATGAGCAGTTCTTC	CASRILTTTINNEQFF
TRBV19	once	TRBJ1-6	TRBD1	TGTGCCAGTAGTATTATCCCAACAGGGGTGAGTTCACCCCTCCACTTT	CASSIIPTGVSSPLHF
TRBV28	-	TRBJ2-6	-	TGTGCCAGCGGCAGACGTACATCTGGGGCCAACGTCCTGACTTTC	CASGRRTSGANVLTF
TRBV5-1	once	TRBJ2-1	TRBD1	TGCGCCAGCAGCTCGGGACAGCTTTACAATGAGCAGTTCTTC	CASSSGQLYNEQFF
TRBV5-1	-	TRBJ2-2	TRBD1	TGCGCCAGCAGCTTGGGGCCACAGGGGAACGGGGAGCTGTTTTTT	CASSLGPQGNGELFF
TRBV5-4	-	TRBJ2-1	TRBD2	TGTGCCAGCAGCCCCCTGACTAGCGGGGGCAATGAGCAGTTCTTC	CASSPLTSGGNEQFF
TRBV14	-	TRBJ2-5	-	TGTGCCAGCAGCCAAGATCTCGGGGTAGAGACCCAGTACTTC	CASSQDLGVETQYF
TRBV30	once	TRBJ2-3	TRBD1	TGTGCCTGGAGTAGGACAGGGGACACAGATACGCAGTATTTT	CAWSRTGDTDTQYF
TRBV7-2	-	TRBJ2-3	-	TGTGCCAGCAGCATGGGTCCGAGCACAGATACGCAGTATTTT	CASSMGPSTDTQYF
TRBV19	-	TRBJ1-4	-	TGTGCCAGTAGTAATAAGGGCCGTACGTTCGAAAAACTGTTTTTT	CASSNKGRTFEKLFF
TRBV5-8	-	TRBJ2-7	TRBD2	TGTGCCAGCAGCCCTACTAGCGGGAGGTCTAGCTACGAGCAGTACTTC	CASSPTSGRSSYEQYF
TRBV5-1	-	TRBJ1-2	-	TGCGCCAGCAGCTTGGAACAGGACTATGGCTACACCTTC	CASSLEQDYGYTF
TRBV25-1	once	TRBJ1-2	TRBD1	TGTGCCAGCAGTGACCAAAGCAGGGGGCCGGCTGGCTACACCTTC	CASSDQSRGPAGYTF
TRBV5-1	-	TRBJ2-2	TRBD2	TGCGCCAGCAGCTATGGAGGCGGGGGCACCGGGGAGCTGTTTTTT	CASSYGGGGTGELFF
TRBV6-5	-	TRBJ1-3	-	TGTGCCAGCAGTTACGAGCCCTTGGCGGCCATATATTTT	CASSYEPLAAIYF
TRBV5-6	once	TRBJ1-3	TRBD1	TGTGCCAGCAGCATCTCGACAGGGGTCACCGGAAACACCATATATTTT	CASSISTGVTGNTIYF
TRBV5-4	-	TRBJ1-2	TRBD1	TGTGCCAGCAGCCCCGCCTCGGGACAGGGGATCTATGGCTACACCTTC	CASSPASGQGIYGYTF
TRBV5-1	-	TRBJ1-1	TRBD1	TGCGCCAGCAGCTTGAATCTCTTCGGGACAGTGAACACTGAAGCTTTCTTT	CASSLNLFGTVNTEAFF
TRBV7-9	-	TRBJ2-1	TRBD2	TGTGCCAGCAGGTGGCTAGCGGGGGGCCCGACCCATGAGCAGTTCTTC	CASRWLAGGPTHEQFF
TRBV18	-	TRBJ1-2	TRBD1	TGTGCCAGCTCACCACCGACCGGACAGGGGAACTATGGCTACACCTTC	CASSPPTGQGNYGYTF
TRBV4-3	-	TRBJ2-3	TRBD2	TGCGCCAGCAGCCACGGATTAGCGGGGGCCTCCACAGATACGCAGTATTTT	CASSHGLAGASTDTQYF
TRBV7-9	-	TRBJ1-4	-	TGTGCCAGCAGCTTAAAATCGGGTAGCGGTGAAAAACTGTTTTTT	CASSLKSGSGEKLFF
TRBV13	-	TRBJ2-5	TRBD1	TGTGCCAGCAGCCCCCGGACAGGGGATGAGACCCAGTACTTC	CASSPRTGDETQYF
TRBV7-2	-	TRBJ2-7	-	TGTGCCAGCCCGCACTCAGCTTCCTACGAGCAGTACTTC	CASPHSASYEQYF
TRBV28	-	TRBJ1-2	-	TGTGCCAGCAGAGCTGATTATGGCTACACCTTC	CASRADYGYTF
TRBV28	few	TRBJ1-5	-	TGTGCCAGCAGTTCCCGGGACCGTTTGGTAAGGAGCAATCAGCCCCAGCATTTT	CASSSRDRLVRSNQPQHF
TRBV7-3	-	TRBJ2-2	-	TGTGCCAGCAGCTTAAGAGAGAACACCGGGGAGCTGTTTTTT	CASSLRENTGELFF
TRBV19	-	TRBJ1-5	-	TGTGCCAGCCAGGTAGGGGTCGGCAATCAGCCCCAGCATTTT	CASQVGVGNQPQHF
TRBV4-2	-	TRBJ2-2	TRBD1	TGTGCCAGCAGCCAAGTGGGACAGCGTCTTTCGAACACCGGGGAGCTGTTTTTT	CASSQVGQRLSNTGELFF